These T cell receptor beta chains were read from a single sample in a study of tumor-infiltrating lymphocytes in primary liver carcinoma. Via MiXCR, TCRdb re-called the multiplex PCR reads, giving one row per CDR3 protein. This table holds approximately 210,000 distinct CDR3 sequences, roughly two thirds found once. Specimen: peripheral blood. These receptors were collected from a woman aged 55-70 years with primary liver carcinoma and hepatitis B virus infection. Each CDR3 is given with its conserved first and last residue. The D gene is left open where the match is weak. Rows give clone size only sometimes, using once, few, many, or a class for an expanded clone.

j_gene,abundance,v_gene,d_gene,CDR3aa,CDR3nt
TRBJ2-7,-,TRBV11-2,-,CARSSGPVLYF,TGTGCTAGGAGCTCCGGACCTGTACTGTACTTC
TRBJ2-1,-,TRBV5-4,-,CASSSLRDGLNEQFF,TGTGCCAGCAGCTCGCTCCGGGACGGCCTCAATGAGCAGTTCTTC
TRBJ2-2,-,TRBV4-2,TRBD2,CASSQELAGGGGELLF,TGTGCCAGCAGCCAAGAACTAGCGGGAGGGGGCGGGGAGCTTCTTTTT
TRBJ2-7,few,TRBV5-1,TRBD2,CASSYRPGSGSNEQYF,TGCGCCAGCAGCTACCGCCCAGGTAGCGGGAGTAACGAGCAGTACTTC
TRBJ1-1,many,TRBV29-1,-,CSARPEMNTEAFF,TGCAGCGCCCGGCCGGAAATGAACACTGAAGCTTTCTTT
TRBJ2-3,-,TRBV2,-,CASLGRSTDTQYF,TGTGCCAGCTTGGGGAGATCCACAGATACGCAGTATTTT
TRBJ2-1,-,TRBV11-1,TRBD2,CATSKDASGPYNGQFF,TGTGCCACCAGCAAGGACGCTAGCGGCCCCTACAATGGGCAGTTCTTC
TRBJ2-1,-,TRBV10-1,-,CARNIDLEGVDEQFF,TGCGCCCGAAATATTGACCTAGAGGGTGTCGATGAGCAGTTCTTC
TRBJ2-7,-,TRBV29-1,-,CSVVTGSGWYF,TGCAGCGTTGTAACAGGGTCCGGGTGGTACTTC
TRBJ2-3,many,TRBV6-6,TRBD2,CASSSRGGGSTDTQYF,TGTGCCAGCAGCTCTCGGGGCGGGGGGAGCACAGATACGCAGTATTTT
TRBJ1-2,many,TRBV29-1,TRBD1,CSVADRGFNRGYTF,TGCAGCGTTGCTGACAGGGGATTTAATAGGGGCTACACCTTC
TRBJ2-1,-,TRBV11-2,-,CVSSLGEGICNEQFF,TGTGTCAGCAGCTTAGGGGAAGGGATCTGCAATGAGCAATTCTTC
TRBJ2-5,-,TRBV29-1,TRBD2,CSVTAAGAIETQDF,TGCAGCGTTACCGCAGCGGGGGCCATAGAGACCCAGGACTTC
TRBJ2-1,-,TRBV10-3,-,CAISPRKSGHNEHFF,TGTGCCATCAGTCCTAGGAAGTCTGGTCACAATGAGCACTTCTTC
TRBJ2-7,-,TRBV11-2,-,CASGFGIEQYF,TGTGCCAGCGGCTTCGGCATCGAGCAATACTTC
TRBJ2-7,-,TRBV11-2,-,CANSHLSGKGAYEQYF,TGTGCCAACAGCCATTTAAGCGGGAAGGGGGCCTACGAGCAGTACTTC
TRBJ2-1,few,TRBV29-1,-,CSVEDVSLTHYNEQFF,TGCAGCGTTGAAGATGTAAGCTTAACGCACTACAATGAGCAGTTCTTC